The 5 T cell receptor beta chains below come from one sample, sequenced in a study of cytomegalovirus exposure and HLA in healthy donors. The PCR used 60 Vbeta and 13 Jbeta primers. Data came from immunoSEQ multiplex PCR; TCRdb stores just in-frame clones and leaves some out. The table has 160,000 or so clones, roughly 80% seen once. Sequencing was carried out using PBMCs. All receptors derive from a young man in good health and CMV-seronegative.

This chain links TRBV5-1 with TRBJ2-3; possible D gene TRBD2, 6 bases. The CDR3 runs 15 residues. The ends were cut back, 0 bases at V and 3 bases at J, with 11 bases in the middle. Germline CDR1 SGHRS, CDR2 YFSETQ. As DNA, the CDR3 is TGCGCCAGCAGCTTGGGAGGCGGGACGACAGATACGCAGTATTTT. This codes for CASSLGGGTTDTQYF.

The rearrangement uses TRBV28 and TRBJ2-2, with 9 bases aligning to TRBD2. Per the germline V gene, CDR1 is MDHEN and CDR2 is SYDVKM. The length of the CDR3 is 16 residues. The V segment lost 1 base and the J segment 4 bases; nucleotides outside the gene matches: 4. The CDR3 sequence: CASSLSTSGSTGELFF. The CDR3 DNA reads TGTGCCAGCAGTTTATCGACTAGCGGTAGCACCGGGGAGCTGTTTTTT.

The chain combines TRBV7-6 with TRBJ2-7; 8 bases line up with TRBD2. This CDR3 has 16 residues. The germline gives CDR1 SGHVS, CDR2 FNYEAQ. V lost 4 bases to trimming and J lost 2 bases; unmatched junction nucleotides: 10. The CDR3 bases are TGTGCCAGCAGCTCGGGTGCGGGAGGCCCGCCCTACGAGCAGTACTTC. It is translated as CASSSGAGGPPYEQYF.

The chain joins TRBV6-6 to TRBJ1-1; perhaps TRBD1 as D (5 bases). Germline lookup yields CDR1 MNHNY and CDR2 SVGAGI (reference sequence). The V end lost 7 bases, the J end lost 4 bases, and 19 bases lay between the germline ends. The length of the CDR3 is 15 residues. The CDR3 coding sequence is TGTGCCAGCATCGAGCTCCCCCAGGGTAGCACTGAAGCTTTCTTT. Translating gives CASIELPQGSTEAFF.

This chain connects TRBV2 to TRBJ2-5; 8 nucleotides line up with TRBD1. Looked up from germline, CDR1 is SNHLY and CDR2 is FYNNEI. The CDR3 is made up of 15 amino acids. V gave up 3 bases and J gave up 2 bases; unmatched junction bases: 5. The CDR3 spells CASSDGNRGQETQYF. As DNA, the CDR3 is TGTGCCAGCAGTGACGGCAACAGGGGGCAAGAGACCCAGTACTTC.